The T cell receptor beta chain under discussion was sequenced for a study of blood T cell repertoires in COVID-19. Source study methods: Estimation of nucleated cell counts relied on the amplification of reference gene primers. Assay: immunoSEQ multiplex PCR; the TCRdb copy retains only in-frame clones and omits some. The V and J calls and clone size are taken from that table; D and trimming were inferred from the DNA. The sample records 250,000 to 350,000 clones, about 91% being singletons. Which cohort a participant joined came from the clinical history participants gave. Two negative PCRs, clearance, or symptom resolution had been documented for recovered Cohort 3 donors. The germline CDR1 and CDR2 sequences are MNHEY and SMNVEV (reference sequence). CDR3 length: 15 amino acids. The germline V and J ends were trimmed by 2 bases and 1 base, with 9 bases remaining between them.

The origin of this receptor is a young woman who had recovered from COVID-19. The gene calls are TRBV27 and TRBJ1-5; D uncertain. Sequencing was performed on PBMCs or T cells enriched from blood (not recorded which). The CDR3 sequence is CASSLNSLSNQPQHF. DNA of the CDR3: TGTGCCAGCAGTTTAAATTCGTTGAGCAATCAGCCCCAGCATTTT.